This TCR beta chain emerged from a study of shared clonotypes between healthy human individuals. Study results and limitations: A handful of donors had around 5% of their naive CD4 clonotypes in common.

Sorted subsets were amplified in replicate PCRs using 200 ng DNA, around 30,000 T cell genomes. Libraries were prepared by immunoSEQ multiplex PCR; TCRdb keeps only in-frame clonotypes and omits some of them. The sample lists over 950,000 clones; about 80% were seen once. As regards this clone: Its target is unknown.

V was trimmed by 1 base and J by 0 bases, leaving 8 bases between them. CDR1 is SGHRS and CDR2 is YFSETQ in the germline V gene. There are 15 residues in the CDR3. The donors were all Caucasian adults (living in Nashville, Tennessee). Splitting the CD4+ cells yielded a CD45RA+ naive subset and a CD45RA-negative memory subset. The sequence derives from a man between 18 and 35 years old in good health. Some clones in this sample may be carry-over from other donors' samples. Sequenced: memory CD4+ T cells from PBMCs. Subset in this sample: CD45RA-negative fraction. The chain links TRBV5-1 to TRBJ1-3; D unresolved. In DNA form, the CDR3 reads TGCGCCAGCAGCTTGTCCACGAGCTCTGGAAACACCATATATTTT. It translates to CASSLSTSSGNTIYF.